This T cell receptor (beta chain) emerged from a study of blood T cells in healthy people across ages. Alongside a J-beta primer mix, a sample-barcoded 5' primer served in a second PCR lasting about 7 to 11 cycles. TCRdb passed the 5' RACE reads through MiXCR, listing each CDR3 protein once. This table has 850,000 to 1,300,000 distinct CDR3 sequences, 40% to 55% appearing once. Regarding the study as a whole: When one million T cells were used, diversity estimates were thought to be underestimates.

This CDR3 spans 16 amino acids. Germline values: CDR1 LNHNV, CDR2 YYDKDF (reference sequence). J lost 5 bases, V lost 1 base, and 4 bases had no gene match. To note about this clonotype: The antigen remains unidentified.

The chain employs TRBV15 and TRBJ1-4; 10 positions match TRBD1. The source of this sequence is a woman between 55 and 75 years old in good health. Sequencing used blood. The CDR3 is CATSRVRGQGNEKLFF. The CDR3 region has the DNA TGTGCCACCAGCAGAGTGCGGGGACAGGGGAATGAAAAACTGTTTTTT.